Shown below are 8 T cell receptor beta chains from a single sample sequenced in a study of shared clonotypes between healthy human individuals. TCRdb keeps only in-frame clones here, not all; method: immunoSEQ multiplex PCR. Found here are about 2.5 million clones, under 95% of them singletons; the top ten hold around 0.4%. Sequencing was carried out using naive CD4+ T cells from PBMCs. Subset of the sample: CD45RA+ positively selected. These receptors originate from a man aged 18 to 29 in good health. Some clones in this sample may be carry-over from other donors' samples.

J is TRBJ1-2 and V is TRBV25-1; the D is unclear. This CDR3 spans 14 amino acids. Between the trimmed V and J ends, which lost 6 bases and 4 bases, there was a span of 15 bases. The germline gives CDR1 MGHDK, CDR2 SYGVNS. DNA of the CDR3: TGTGCCAGCAGCCGGGGATACTCGAGCTATGGCTACACCTTC. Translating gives CASSRGYSSYGYTF.

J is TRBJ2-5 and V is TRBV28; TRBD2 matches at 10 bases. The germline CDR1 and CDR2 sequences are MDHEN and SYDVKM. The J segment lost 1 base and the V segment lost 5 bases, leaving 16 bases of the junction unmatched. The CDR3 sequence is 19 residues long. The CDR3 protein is CASSLPLLSSGSLQETQYF. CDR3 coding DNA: TGTGCCAGCAGTCTACCCCTACTCTCTAGCGGGAGTCTCCAAGAGACCCAGTACTTC.

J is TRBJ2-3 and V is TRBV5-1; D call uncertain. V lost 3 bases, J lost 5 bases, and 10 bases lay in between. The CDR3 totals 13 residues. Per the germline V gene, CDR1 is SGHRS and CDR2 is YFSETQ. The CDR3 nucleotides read TGCGCCAGCAGCTCGGGCGGCCAAGATACGCAGTATTTT. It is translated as CASSSGGQDTQYF.

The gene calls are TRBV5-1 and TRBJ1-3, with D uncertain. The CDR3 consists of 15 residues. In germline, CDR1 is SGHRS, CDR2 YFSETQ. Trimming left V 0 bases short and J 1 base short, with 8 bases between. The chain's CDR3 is CASSLAQSSGNTIYF. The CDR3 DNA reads TGCGCCAGCAGCTTGGCGCAGTCTTCTGGAAACACCATATATTTT.

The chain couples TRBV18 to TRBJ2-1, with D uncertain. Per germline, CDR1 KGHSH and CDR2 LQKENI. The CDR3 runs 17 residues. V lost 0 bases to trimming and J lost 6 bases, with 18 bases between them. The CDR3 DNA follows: TGTGCCAGCTCACCACCGTTCGGTAGGGCGAAAGGCAATGAGCAGTTCTTC. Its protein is CASSPPFGRAKGNEQFF.

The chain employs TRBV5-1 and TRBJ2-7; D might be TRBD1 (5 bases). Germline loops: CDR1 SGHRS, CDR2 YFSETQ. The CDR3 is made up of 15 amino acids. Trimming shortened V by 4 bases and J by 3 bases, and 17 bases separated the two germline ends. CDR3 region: CASSPHPAGLYEQYF. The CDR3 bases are TGCGCCAGCAGCCCCCACCCGGCAGGGCTCTACGAGCAGTACTTC.

CDR3: CASTINYEQYF. The CDR3 coding sequence is TGTGCCAGCACCATAAACTACGAGCAGTACTTC. The chain combines TRBV7-9 with TRBJ2-7; no firm D call. The CDR3 has 11 amino acids. Trimming left V 7 bases short and J 3 bases short, with 7 bases between. Germline-derived CDR1 and CDR2 are SEHNR and FQNEAQ (reference sequence).

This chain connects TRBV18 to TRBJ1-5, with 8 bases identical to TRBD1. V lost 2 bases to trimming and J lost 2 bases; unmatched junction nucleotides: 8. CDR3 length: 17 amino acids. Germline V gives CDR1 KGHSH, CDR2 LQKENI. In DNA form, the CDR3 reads TGTGCCAGCTCACCAACTCAGGGGGCAAGTGGCAATCAGCCCCAGCATTTT. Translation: CASSPTQGASGNQPQHF. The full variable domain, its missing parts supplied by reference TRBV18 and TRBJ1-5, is NAGVMQNPRHLVRRRGQEARLRCSPMKGHSHVYWYRQLPEEGLKFMVYLQKENIIDESGMPKERFSAEFPKEGPSILRIQQVVRGDSAAYFCASSPTQGASGNQPQHFGDGTRLSIL.